The 28 T cell receptor beta chains below were found in one sample sequenced in a study of long-term antiretroviral therapy in people with HIV. This was the immunoSEQ v3.0 assay at survey level. Clones were sequenced by immunoSEQ multiplex PCR, and TCRdb holds only the in-frame ones, with some missing. The data hold 15,000 to 20,000 clones, with around 94% observed a single time. The sample in question was unsorted PBMCs, obtained roughly 6.2 years after starting antiretroviral therapy. These receptors were obtained from a woman aged 45-65 years with HIV.

The V and J genes are TRBV19 and TRBJ1-4, with 7 bases that match TRBD1. This CDR3 spans 14 amino acids. V lost 6 bases, J lost 5 bases, and 6 bases stayed unmatched. In germline, CDR1 is LNHDA, CDR2 SQIVND (reference sequence). The chain's CDR3 is CASSETGTNEKLFF. The CDR3 DNA sequence: TGTGCCAGTAGCGAGACAGGGACGAATGAAAAACTGTTTTTT.

V and J are TRBV6-5 and TRBJ2-7, with unresolved D. The CDR3 is 13 amino acids. Germline assignment: CDR1 MNHEY and CDR2 SVGAGI. V gave up 2 bases and J gave up 3 bases, with 8 bases separating them. The CDR3 nucleotides are TGTGCCAGCAGTTACGCAACCAACTACGAGCAGTACTTC. Its translation: CASSYATNYEQYF.

The rearrangement uses TRBV28 and TRBJ2-1, with TRBD2 matching 10 bases. The CDR3 has 14 residues. Unmatched junction bases numbered 5, after V lost 2 bases and J lost 10 bases. CDR1 MDHEN and CDR2 SYDVKM come from the germline V gene. The CDR3 DNA follows: TGTGCCAGCAGTTTAACCCGGACTAGCGGAGAGCAGTTCTTC. Translating gives CASSLTRTSGEQFF.

This chain links TRBV18 with TRBJ2-7, with D unclear. CDR3 length equals 13 residues. CDR1 KGHSH and CDR2 LQKENI come from the germline V gene. The V end lost 4 bases, the J end lost 7 bases, and 14 bases lay between the germline ends. This CDR3 reads CASSLHMGDEQYF. CDR3 nucleotide sequence: TGTGCCAGCTCACTCCATATGGGTGATGAGCAGTACTTC.

This rearrangement joins TRBV7-2 to TRBJ1-1; 7 bases align to TRBD1. The CDR3 is 14 residues long. Trimming at V came to 6 bases and at J to 4 bases, leaving 8 bases not matched to a gene. The germline CDR1 and CDR2 sequences are SGHTA and FQGNSA. CDR3: CASRARQGTTEAFF. For the CDR3, the DNA is TGTGCCAGCAGGGCAAGACAGGGTACCACTGAAGCTTTCTTT.

The rearrangement uses TRBV5-4 and TRBJ2-1; 8 bases fit TRBD1. J gave up 10 bases and V 3 bases, and 3 bases lay outside the gene matches. The CDR3 covers 12 residues. CDR1 SGHNT and CDR2 YYREEE come from the germline V gene (reference sequence). CDR3 sequence reads: CASSSGGREQFF. The DNA for the CDR3 is TGTGCCAGCAGCTCAGGGGGCAGAGAGCAGTTCTTC. Based on the CDR3 plus reference TRBV5-4 and TRBJ2-1, the full variable domain is ETGVTQSPTHLIKTRGQQVTLRCSSQSGHNTVSWYQQALGQGPQFIFQYYREEENGRGNFPPRFSGLQFPNYSSELNVNALELDDSALYLCASSSGGREQFFGPGTRLTVL.

The rearrangement links TRBV7-9 to TRBJ1-1; weak D call: TRBD1 (6 bases). The CDR3 length is 13 residues. The V gene's germline CDR1 is SEHNR and CDR2 FQNEAQ (reference sequence). Deletions cut 3 bases from V and 8 bases from J, with 13 bases between. CDR3 sequence: CASSFMGQLEAFF. In DNA, the CDR3 is TGTGCCAGCAGCTTCATGGGACAACTGGAAGCTTTCTTT.

The J gene is TRBJ2-2, the V gene TRBV5-1; no clear D gene. The V gene's germline CDR1 is SGHRS and CDR2 YFSETQ. CDR3 length: 13 amino acids. V gave up 0 bases and J gave up 7 bases, with 7 bases separating them. CDR3 protein: CASSLVDDGELFF. The CDR3 DNA reads TGCGCCAGCAGCTTGGTGGACGACGGGGAGCTGTTTTTT.

The chain links TRBV6-6 to TRBJ1-2; D perhaps matches TRBD1 (5 bases). V lost 0 bases and J 10 bases, leaving 12 bases between the germline ends. CDR1 and CDR2 (germline): MNHNY, SVGAGI (reference sequence). The CDR3 extends over 13 amino acids. CDR3 protein: CASSYSSGDDYTF. The CDR3, as DNA: TGTGCCAGCAGTTACTCGTCGGGGGACGACTACACCTTC.

This chain uses TRBV2 with TRBJ1-6; D is ambiguous. CDR1 and CDR2 from the germline V gene are SNHLY and FYNNEI. This CDR3 is built from 16 residues. The ends were cut back, 6 bases at V and 8 bases at J, with 20 bases in the middle. CDR3 in amino acids: CASRIGSGRGDSPLHF. The CDR3, as DNA: TGTGCCAGCAGGATAGGTTCGGGTCGTGGGGATTCACCCCTCCACTTT.

The chain uses TRBV5-5 and TRBJ2-7; possibly TRBD1 or TRBD2 for D (5 bases each). Germline CDR1 and CDR2: SGHKS and YYEKEE (reference sequence). V lost 4 bases and J 3 bases, leaving 17 bases between the germline ends. The CDR3 length is 15 residues. CDR3 region: CASSRDGRPNYEQYF. DNA of the CDR3: TGTGCCAGCAGCAGGGACGGGCGGCCGAACTACGAGCAGTACTTC.

V is TRBV6-4 and J is TRBJ2-1; 13 bases map to TRBD2. V lost 3 bases and J lost 7; bases outside the gene matches: 3. CDR3 length: 15 residues. Germline V gives CDR1 MRHNA, CDR2 SNTAGT. The CDR3 DNA reads TGTGCCAGCAGTGATTTGACTAGCGGGAGGAATGAGCAGTTCTTC. Amino acid sequence: CASSDLTSGRNEQFF.

This sequence joins TRBV7-2 and TRBJ2-1, with a tentative D call TRBD1 (5 bases). Germline CDR1 is SGHTA and CDR2 is FQGNSA. The V end was cut by 3 bases, the J end by 4 bases, with 13 bases between. There are 15 residues in the CDR3. The CDR3 region has the DNA TGTGCCAGCAGCTTCTCACCTCAGGGATACAATGAGCAGTTCTTC. It is translated as CASSFSPQGYNEQFF.

This clone was observed a single time. J is TRBJ2-7 and V is TRBV13; D remains unclear. The CDR3 spans 13 residues. Trimming pared 4 bases from V and 2 bases from J, leaving 9 bases between. Germline V gene sequence: CDR1 PRHDT, CDR2 FYEKMQ (reference sequence). The chain's CDR3 is CASSSRGPYEQYF. The CDR3 bases are TGTGCCAGCAGCTCCCGTGGGCCCTACGAGCAGTACTTC.

The CDR3 region is CASSQDPQLSDEQYF. In DNA, the CDR3 is TGCGCCAGCAGCCAAGACCCCCAGTTAAGTGACGAGCAGTACTTC. The V and J genes are TRBV4-1 and TRBJ2-5, with unresolved D. With the DNA end fitting TRBJ2-7 better, the J assignment may be wrong. The CDR3 loop spans 15 amino acids. The V gene's germline CDR1 is MGHRA and CDR2 YSYEKL.

V and J are TRBV23-1 and TRBJ2-3; 9 nucleotides agree with TRBD1. TRBV23-1 is assigned to the ORF class and has an uncertain function. This CDR3 region has 14 residues. Trimming at V came to 6 bases and at J to 3 bases, leaving 4 bases not matched to a gene. Written as DNA, the CDR3 is TGCGCCAGCAGCCAACAGGGGGCGACAGATACGCAGTATTTT. Translating gives CASSQQGATDTQYF.

The V gene is TRBV28, the J gene TRBJ2-1; 7 nucleotides agree with TRBD2. The CDR3 loop spans 16 amino acids. Germline values: CDR1 MDHEN, CDR2 SYDVKM. Trimming at V came to 4 bases and at J to 1 base, leaving 7 bases not matched to a gene. CDR3 loop: CASSSVRERSYNEQFF. The CDR3 nucleotides are TGTGCCAGCAGTTCTGTGCGGGAGAGGTCCTACAATGAGCAGTTCTTC.

V gene TRBV23-1 combines with J gene TRBJ2-3; perhaps TRBD1 as D (6 bases). TRBV23-1 is labeled an ORF, and its function is uncertain. The CDR3 covers 14 residues. Trimming cost V 3 bases and J 3 bases, with 10 bases left between them. CDR3: CASSHDQGTDTQYF. CDR3 sequence (DNA): TGCGCCAGCAGTCACGATCAGGGGACAGATACGCAGTATTTT.

The chain links TRBV7-2 to TRBJ2-1; tentatively, D is TRBD2 (5 bases). Germline CDR1 reads SGHTA; CDR2 reads FQGNSA. The CDR3 totals 17 residues. Trimming pared 0 bases from V and 6 bases from J, leaving 18 bases between. The DNA for the CDR3 is TGTGCCAGCAGCTTAGCGCGAGTATTAGCGAAGCCCAATGAGCAGTTCTTC. Protein sequence: CASSLARVLAKPNEQFF.

This clone was observed a single time. The chain carries TRBV4-1 and TRBJ2-6; 8 bases line up with TRBD2. The trim removed 0 bases at V and 10 bases at J, leaving 5 bases unmatched. This CDR3 contains 15 residues. The V gene's germline CDR1 is MGHRA and CDR2 YSYEKL. The CDR3 DNA sequence: TGCGCCAGCAGCCAAGACCGGGAGGGGGTAAACGTCCTGACTTTC. Protein: CASSQDREGVNVLTF.

This chain joins TRBV7-2 and TRBJ2-3; maybe TRBD2 (6 bases). Deletions cut 3 bases from V and 1 base from J, with 11 bases between. The CDR3 loop spans 15 amino acids. Germline V gene lookup returns CDR1 SGHTA and CDR2 FQGNSA. The CDR3 loop is CASSFRASGTDTQYF. The CDR3 DNA is TGTGCCAGCAGCTTTCGGGCTAGCGGCACAGATACGCAGTATTTT. The whole variable domain, filled in from reference TRBV7-2 and TRBJ2-3, reads GAGVSQSPSNKVTEKGKDVELRCDPISGHTALYWYRQSLGQGLEFLIYFQGNSAPDKSGLPSDRFSAERTGGSVSTLTIQRTQQEDSAVYLCASSFRASGTDTQYFGPGTRLTVL.

The chain recombines TRBV7-2 with TRBJ2-7, with D possibly called TRBD1 or TRBD2 (5 bases each). CDR3 length: 16 amino acids. Trimming shortened V by 1 base and J by 0 bases, and 13 bases separated the two germline ends. Looked up from germline, CDR1 is SGHTA and CDR2 is FQGNSA. CDR3 nucleotide sequence: TGTGCCAGCAGCTTAGGGGCCGGGACGGCCTCCTACGAGCAGTACTTC. It codes for CASSLGAGTASYEQYF.

The CDR3: CASSYSGLDYEQYF. For the CDR3, the DNA is TGTGCCAGCAGTTACTCAGGACTAGATTACGAGCAGTACTTC. This sequence joins TRBV6-5 and TRBJ2-7; TRBD2 aligns across 7 bases. This CDR3 spans 14 amino acids. Germline lookup yields CDR1 MNHEY and CDR2 SVGAGI. Losses at the gene ends were 0 bases for V and 4 bases for J; bases not matched to a gene: 3.

The chain is built from TRBV27 and TRBJ2-3; D not certain. Germline V CDR1 and CDR2: MNHEY, SMNVEV (reference sequence). The germline V and J ends were trimmed by 4 bases and 3 bases, with 14 bases remaining between them. CDR3 length: 15 amino acids. DNA for the CDR3: TGTGCCAGCAGTTCCAAGGGCGGCGGAACAGATACGCAGTATTTT. Translation gives CASSSKGGGTDTQYF.

The chain carries TRBV19 and TRBJ2-3, with no clear D. CDR3 length equals 13 residues. CDR1 LNHDA and CDR2 SQIVND come from the germline V gene (reference sequence). Trimming left V 2 bases short and J 5 bases short, with 8 bases between. The CDR3 loop is CASSITAKDTQYF. In nucleotides, the CDR3 is TGTGCCAGTAGTATAACAGCCAAAGATACGCAGTATTTT.

V gene TRBV7-7 combines with J gene TRBJ2-1, with 13 bases aligning to TRBD2. Trimming removed 4 bases from V and 1 base from J; junction bases left unmatched: 4. Per germline, CDR1 SSHAT and CDR2 FNYEAQ (reference sequence). This CDR3 has 17 amino acids. The CDR3 loop reads CASSSGLAGDSYNEQFF. The CDR3 DNA reads as TGTGCCAGCAGCTCCGGACTAGCGGGAGATTCCTACAATGAGCAGTTCTTC.

This clone was counted a single time. The chain has TRBV28 and TRBJ1-1; D is perhaps TRBD1 (6 bases). The CDR3 totals 14 residues. V shed 2 bases and J shed 4 bases, with 11 bases lying between them. Germline loops: CDR1 MDHEN, CDR2 SYDVKM. The CDR3 region is CASSLNLRGTEAFF. The CDR3 nucleotides are TGTGCCAGCAGTTTAAACCTCAGGGGCACTGAAGCTTTCTTT.

This rearrangement joins TRBV7-9 to TRBJ2-5; possible D gene TRBD2, 5 bases. Germline CDR1 reads SEHNR; CDR2 reads FQNEAQ (reference sequence). The CDR3 covers 15 residues. V shed 1 base and J shed 4 bases, with 13 bases lying between them. The CDR3 here is CASSLGGGGGETQYF. CDR3 bases: TGTGCCAGCAGCTTAGGAGGAGGAGGAGGAGAGACCCAGTACTTC.